These 28 T cell receptor beta chains originate from one sample sequenced in a study of blood T cell repertoires in COVID-19. The method was immunoSEQ multiplex PCR; TCRdb's version includes in-frame clones alone and lacks a portion of them. The sample holds roughly 100,000 clones, 80% to 90% seen once. The specimen was peripheral blood. The source is a man older than 75 with acute or convalescent COVID-19.

The chain recombines TRBV28 with TRBJ1-2; TRBD1 agrees at 8 bases. CDR1 is MDHEN and CDR2 is SYDVKM in the germline V gene. Trimming took 6 bases from V and 8 from J; bases not matched to a gene: 5. The CDR3 spans 12 residues. The CDR3 loop is CASRSGGQGYTF. In DNA, the CDR3 is TGTGCCAGCAGGTCAGGGGGCCAGGGCTACACCTTC.

This rearrangement joins TRBV27 to TRBJ1-5, with D possibly matching TRBD1 (6 bases). V gave up 0 bases and J gave up 4 bases, with 10 bases separating them. The CDR3 is 15 residues long. Germline V CDR1 and CDR2: MNHEY, SMNVEV (reference sequence). As DNA, the CDR3 is TGTGCCAGCAGTTTATCGAGGGACAAGAATCAGCCCCAGCATTTT. It is translated as CASSLSRDKNQPQHF.

This clone was seen a few times. The chain couples TRBV14 to TRBJ2-1; weak D call: TRBD2 (6 bases). Germline lookup yields CDR1 SGHDN and CDR2 FVKESK. This CDR3 has 16 amino acids. Between the trimmed V and J ends, which lost 0 bases and 0 bases, there was a span of 9 bases. The CDR3 DNA follows: TGTGCCAGCAGCCAAGAGGCGGGATCCTCCTACAATGAGCAGTTCTTC. This translates into CASSQEAGSSYNEQFF. Full variable domain (missing parts from reference TRBV14 and TRBJ2-1): EAGVTQFPSHSVIEKGQTVTLRCDPISGHDNLYWYRRVMGKEIKFLLHFVKESKQDESGMPNNRFLAERTGGTYSTLKVQPAELEDSGVYFCASSQEAGSSYNEQFFGPGTRLTVL.

The CDR3 region has the DNA TGTGCCAGCAGCTTGGAACGGGAGGGCTACGAGCAGTACTTC. Protein: CASSLEREGYEQYF. The V gene is TRBV5-4, the J gene TRBJ2-7; TRBD2 aligns across 8 bases. Germline CDR1 and CDR2: SGHNT and YYREEE (reference sequence). This CDR3 is built from 14 residues. The V gene end was trimmed by 0 bases and the J gene end by 3 bases; junction bases not matched to a gene: 2.

The rearrangement uses TRBV29-1 and TRBJ1-1; maybe TRBD1 (5 bases). Germline CDR1 and CDR2: SQVTM and ANQGSEA. CDR3 length equals 12 residues. The germline V and J ends were trimmed by 3 bases and 7 bases, with 12 bases remaining between them. The CDR3 spells CSVEEQVFEAFF. The CDR3 coding sequence is TGCAGCGTTGAGGAACAGGTTTTTGAAGCTTTCTTT.

The rearrangement joins TRBV9 to TRBJ2-7; D is perhaps TRBD1 (6 bases). The V and J ends lost 4 bases and 6 bases respectively, with 17 bases between them. This CDR3 is 14 amino acids long. In germline, CDR1 is SGDLS, CDR2 YYNGEE. DNA for the CDR3: TGTGCCAGCAGCCCGCCCGTAGGGGGAAGCGAGCAGTACTTC. Its translation: CASSPPVGGSEQYF.

The J gene is TRBJ2-7, the V gene TRBV28; TRBD1 matches at 7 bases. CDR3 size: 13 residues. Germline CDR1 MDHEN, CDR2 SYDVKM. The V gene end was trimmed by 6 bases and the J gene end by 5 bases; junction bases not matched to a gene: 7. CDR3 region: CASREGASHEQYF. The CDR3 nucleotides read TGTGCCAGCAGAGAGGGGGCGTCACACGAGCAGTACTTC.

This chain uses TRBV12-3 or TRBV12-4 with TRBJ1-1; D is undetermined. Between the trimmed V and J ends, which lost 7 bases and 1 base, there was a span of 7 bases. The CDR3 loop spans 12 amino acids. CDR3 in DNA: TGTGCCAGCAACTTCAAGAACACTGAAGCTTTCTTT. It specifies CASNFKNTEAFF.

The rearrangement links TRBV11-2 to TRBJ2-7; 8 nucleotides align to TRBD1. The trim removed 0 bases at V and 2 bases at J, leaving 6 bases unmatched. Germline CDR1 is SGHAT and CDR2 is FQNNGV. The CDR3 length is 16 residues. Here the CDR3 reads CASSLDLQQGAYEQYF. CDR3 coding DNA: TGTGCCAGCAGCTTAGATCTTCAACAGGGGGCCTACGAGCAGTACTTC.

The V call is TRBV28, the J call TRBJ1-5, with D perhaps matching TRBD1 (5 bases). CDR3 length: 14 amino acids. V lost 5 bases to trimming and J lost 4 bases, with 12 bases between them. CDR1 is MDHEN and CDR2 is SYDVKM in the germline V gene. The CDR3 DNA sequence: TGTGCCAGCAGTCGGACATCGCTTAATCAGCCCCAGCATTTT. It yields the protein CASSRTSLNQPQHF.

This chain joins TRBV19 and TRBJ2-3; D unclear. The CDR3 totals 13 residues. CDR1 and CDR2 (germline): LNHDA, SQIVND (reference sequence). V lost 3 bases to trimming and J lost 2 bases, with 6 bases between them. Here the CDR3 DNA reads TGTGCCAGTAGTATCGAGTCCACAGATACGCAGTATTTT. Its translation is CASSIESTDTQYF.

This clone was found once. The genes are TRBV28 and TRBJ1-2, with D tentatively TRBD1 (6 bases). The V and J ends lost 2 bases and 7 bases respectively, with 11 bases between them. CDR1 is MDHEN and CDR2 is SYDVKM in the germline V gene. CDR3 size: 13 residues. The CDR3 coding sequence is TGTGCCAGCAGTTTAACAGGGCGGGCTGGCTACACCTTC. Amino acid sequence: CASSLTGRAGYTF.

The count of this clone is one. The rearrangement joins TRBV27 to TRBJ2-1; 11 nucleotides match TRBD2. Germline V lookup: CDR1 MNHEY, CDR2 SMNVEV (reference sequence). The CDR3 runs to 13 residues. Germline trimming cut 6 bases from V and 12 bases from J; bases unmatched to any gene: 7. CDR3 loop: CASRGVAGGRQFF. The CDR3 DNA sequence: TGTGCCAGCAGAGGGGTAGCGGGAGGGCGGCAGTTCTTC.

V gene TRBV6-6 combines with J gene TRBJ1-1; D is unclear. The V end lost 5 bases, the J end lost 1 base, and 11 bases lay between the germline ends. CDR1 and CDR2 from the germline V gene are MNHNY and SVGAGI (reference sequence). This CDR3 has 14 amino acids. The CDR3: CASSTLRGNTEAFF. The CDR3 DNA reads TGTGCCAGCAGTACGCTTAGAGGGAACACTGAAGCTTTCTTT.

In this sample, this clone turned up a few times. This chain links TRBV6-5 with TRBJ1-5; maybe TRBD1 (6 bases). Germline CDR1 is MNHEY and CDR2 is SVGAGI. With 6 bases removed from V and 5 bases from J, the gap between germline ends came to 17 bases. CDR3 length equals 15 residues. Here the CDR3 reads CASRGRGGPDQPQHF. The CDR3 DNA follows: TGTGCCAGCAGGGGCAGAGGGGGTCCGGATCAGCCCCAGCATTTT.

The chain carries TRBV5-5 and TRBJ2-2, with 10 bases that match TRBD1. In germline, CDR1 is SGHKS, CDR2 YYEKEE (reference sequence). V was clipped by 0 bases and J by 5 bases; unmatched bases: 1. The CDR3 has 15 residues. The CDR3 loop is CASSLGDRGTGELFF. In DNA form, the CDR3 reads TGTGCCAGCAGCTTGGGGGACAGGGGAACCGGGGAGCTGTTTTTT.

The rearrangement joins TRBV11-2 to TRBJ2-1; perhaps TRBD2 as D (6 bases). This CDR3 region has 18 residues. Germline V CDR1 and CDR2: SGHAT, FQNNGV. V lost 0 bases to trimming and J lost 4 bases, with 19 bases between them. The CDR3 coding sequence is TGTGCCAGCAGCTTAGATGAAGGCTTTAGCGGAGAATACAATGAGCAGTTCTTC. It yields the protein CASSLDEGFSGEYNEQFF.

This chain joins TRBV3-1 (or the pseudogene TRBV3-2) and TRBJ2-6; D call uncertain. V shed 1 base and J shed 1 base, with 5 bases lying between them. Germline loops: CDR1 LGHDT, CDR2 YNNKEL (reference sequence). The CDR3 is 15 residues long. Here the CDR3 DNA reads TGTGCCAGCAGCCAAGGGCGGTCTGGGGCCAACGTCCTGACTTTC. This encodes CASSQGRSGANVLTF.

This clone was seen more than once but under ten times. The gene calls are TRBV20-1 and TRBJ2-1, with 13 nucleotides matching TRBD2. The CDR3 loop spans 18 amino acids. Germline loops: CDR1 DFQATT, CDR2 SNEGSKA (reference sequence). V was pared by 3 bases and J by 5 bases, with 13 bases of the junction left unmatched. The CDR3 DNA sequence: TGCAGTGCTAGTGCTATTCCGGGACTAGCGGGAATCGACAATGAGCAGTTCTTC. Its protein is CSASAIPGLAGIDNEQFF.

The chain recombines TRBV7-9 with TRBJ2-6; TRBD1 might be the D (6 bases). The germline V and J ends were trimmed by 1 base and 1 base, with 8 bases remaining between them. This CDR3 is built from 16 residues. Per the germline V gene, CDR1 is SEHNR and CDR2 is FQNEAQ (reference sequence). CDR3 in amino acids: CASSLGQVSGANVLTF. In nucleotides, the CDR3 is TGTGCCAGCAGCTTAGGACAGGTGTCTGGGGCCAACGTCCTGACTTTC.

The CDR3 nucleotides are TGCGCCAGCAGCCCGAGGACACCTCCTAACTATGGCTACACCTTC. Its protein product is CASSPRTPPNYGYTF. The chain combines TRBV4-1 with TRBJ1-2, with D maybe TRBD1 (5 bases). The germline V gene encodes CDR1 MGHRA and CDR2 YSYEKL. Trimming cost V 4 bases and J 0 bases, with 12 bases left between them. CDR3 size: 15 residues.

The chain is built from TRBV30 and TRBJ2-2; 8 bases fit TRBD1. Trimming took 3 bases from V and 7 from J; bases not matched to a gene: 10. The CDR3 is made up of 15 amino acids. Looked up from germline, CDR1 is GTSNPN and CDR2 is SVGIG (reference sequence). In nucleotides, the CDR3 is TGTGCCTGGAGGGTCGGACAGGGAAGGAACGGGGAGCTGTTTTTT. Translation gives CAWRVGQGRNGELFF.

In its sample, this clone was seen once. The CDR3 loop is CASSPFMAWTSSTGELFF. In nucleotides, the CDR3 is TGTGCCAGCAGCCCGTTTATGGCCTGGACTAGCAGCACCGGGGAGCTGTTTTTT. The rearrangement joins TRBV7-2 to TRBJ2-2; the match to TRBD2 covers 8 bases. CDR1 and CDR2 (germline): SGHTA, FQGNSA. The CDR3 sequence is 18 residues long. The V gene end was trimmed by 5 bases and the J gene end by 4 bases; junction bases not matched to a gene: 15.

This rearrangement joins TRBV19 to TRBJ2-5, with 8 bases aligning to TRBD2. V trimming: 4 bases; J trimming: 3 bases; junction bases outside the gene matches: 10. The CDR3 consists of 16 residues. The germline gives CDR1 LNHDA, CDR2 SQIVND (reference sequence). The CDR3 region is CASSTSFGSGKETQYF. The CDR3 DNA follows: TGTGCCAGTAGTACCTCCTTCGGTAGCGGGAAAGAGACCCAGTACTTC.

The genes are TRBV28 and TRBJ2-3, with D maybe TRBD2 (6 bases). This CDR3 comprises 11 residues. Trimming took off 7 bases at V and 5 bases at J, with 7 bases between the two ends. The germline gives CDR1 MDHEN, CDR2 SYDVKM. The CDR3 nucleotides are TGTGCCAGCAATAGCGGAGATACGCAGTATTTT. Protein: CASNSGDTQYF.

This sequence joins TRBV7-8 and TRBJ2-3; 9 positions match TRBD2. Per the germline V gene, CDR1 is SGHVS and CDR2 is FQNEAQ. V dropped 6 bases and J dropped 4; count of bases not matched to a gene: 5. The CDR3 spans 14 residues. The CDR3 here is CASRKREVPDTQYF. The CDR3 nucleotides read TGTGCCAGCAGAAAGCGGGAGGTCCCAGATACGCAGTATTTT.

The chain uses TRBV18 and TRBJ2-1, with 16 nucleotides matching TRBD2. CDR1 is KGHSH and CDR2 is LQKENI in the germline V gene. V shed 5 bases and J 8 bases; nucleotides not matched to a gene: 6. The CDR3 is made up of 16 amino acids. In DNA form, the CDR3 reads TGTGCCAGCTCAAGGGGACTAGCGGGAGGGAGTGATGAGCAGTTCTTC. Amino acids: CASSRGLAGGSDEQFF.

The chain links TRBV28 to TRBJ2-7; 8 positions agree with TRBD1. Germline V gives CDR1 MDHEN, CDR2 SYDVKM. The CDR3 has 13 amino acids. Losses at the gene ends were 6 bases for V and 2 bases for J; bases not matched to a gene: 3. The CDR3 loop is CASRHRGTYEQYF. CDR3 in DNA: TGTGCCAGCAGACACAGGGGGACCTACGAGCAGTACTTC.